The rows below give T cell receptor beta chains drawn from one sample of a study of identical twins. TCRdb reprocessed the 5' RACE reads with MiXCR, giving one entry per CDR3 protein. This table holds 540,000 or so distinct CDR3 sequences, around 24% found once. These data were also filed under a second study, of yellow fever vaccine responses in identical twins.

Sample: CD4+ T cells sorted from blood. The receptors here all came from a woman aged 18-35 years in good health. The CDR3 runs from the conserved cysteine through the conserved F or W. The D gene is left open where the match is weak. Some rows mark clone size as missing; the rest say once, few, many or name a class of expanded clone.

J: TRBJ1-6; D: -; V: TRBV2; size: -; CDR3: CASIRDPVRPLHF; DNA: TGTGCCAGCATCCGGGACCCAGTGCGACCCCTCCACTTT
J: TRBJ2-5; D: -; V: TRBV29-1; size: -; CDR3: CSVPLAFGFFQETQYF; DNA: TGCAGCGTACCATTAGCTTTCGGCTTCTTCCAAGAGACCCAGTACTTC
J: TRBJ2-3; D: -; V: TRBV7-9; size: -; CDR3: CASSFVVACTDTQYF; DNA: TGTGCCAGCAGCTTCGTCGTAGCGTGCACAGATACGCAGTATTTT
J: TRBJ2-3; D: -; V: TRBV20-1; size: once; CDR3: CSVTSIDTQYF; DNA: TGCAGTGTCACTAGTATAGATACGCAGTATTTT
J: TRBJ2-2; D: -; V: TRBV5-5; size: -; CDR3: CASSLGPRSSGTGELFF; DNA: TGTGCCAGCAGCTTGGGTCCTCGAAGCAGTGGGACCGGGGAGCTGTTTTTT
J: TRBJ2-7; D: TRBD2; V: TRBV2; size: -; CDR3: CASSETGLSYEQYF; DNA: TGTGCCAGCAGTGAAACGGGACTATCTTACGAGCAGTACTTC
J: TRBJ1-2; D: -; V: TRBV10-3; size: -; CDR3: CAISESGRGDGYTF; DNA: TGTGCCATCAGTGAGTCTGGCAGGGGTGACGGCTACACCTTC
J: TRBJ1-6; D: -; V: TRBV12-3/TRBV12-4; size: -; CDR3: CASSFGGPLHF; DNA: TGTGCCAGCAGTTTCGGTGGCCCCCTCCACTTT
J: TRBJ2-5; D: -; V: TRBV12-3/TRBV12-4; size: -; CDR3: CASSFAGAGGTQYF; DNA: TGTGCCAGCAGTTTCGCGGGGGCGGGCGGGACCCAGTACTTC
J: TRBJ1-1; D: -; V: TRBV7-8; size: -; CDR3: CASTGPTGAMNTEAFF; DNA: TGTGCCAGCACCGGACCGACAGGAGCCATGAACACTGAAGCTTTCTTT
J: TRBJ1-2; D: -; V: TRBV5-1; size: -; CDR3: CASSLEGLGYTF; DNA: TGCGCCAGCAGCTTGGAGGGTCTGGGCTACACCTTC
J: TRBJ2-3; D: TRBD2; V: TRBV12-3/TRBV12-4; size: -; CDR3: CASSFGTSGPTDTQYF; DNA: TGTGCCAGCAGTTTCGGGACTAGCGGCCCCACAGATACGCAGTATTTT
J: TRBJ2-1; D: TRBD2; V: TRBV5-1; size: -; CDR3: CASSPTSGRRGEQFF; DNA: TGCGCCAGCAGCCCGACTAGCGGGAGACGGGGTGAGCAGTTCTTC
J: TRBJ1-1; D: -; V: TRBV20-1; size: -; CDR3: CSARSDTEAFF; DNA: TGCAGTGCTAGGAGTGACACTGAAGCTTTCTTT
J: TRBJ2-3; D: TRBD2; V: TRBV12-3/TRBV12-4; size: -; CDR3: CASSLLPSTSGGGDTQYF; DNA: TGTGCCAGCAGTTTACTCCCGTCGACTAGCGGGGGCGGAGATACGCAGTATTTT
J: TRBJ1-1; D: -; V: TRBV20-1; size: few; CDR3: CSARAGHLNTEAFF; DNA: TGCAGTGCTAGAGCGGGACACCTGAACACTGAAGCTTTCTTT
J: TRBJ1-6; D: -; V: TRBV15; size: -; CDR3: CATSRKLDGNSPLHF; DNA: TGTGCCACCAGCAGGAAACTGGACGGGAATTCACCCCTCCACTTT
J: TRBJ1-5; D: TRBD1; V: TRBV3-1; size: few; CDR3: CASSHGQGQQPQHF; DNA: TGTGCCAGCAGCCACGGACAGGGGCAACAGCCCCAGCATTTT
J: TRBJ2-1; D: -; V: TRBV5-1; size: -; CDR3: CASSLAGWDNNEQFF; DNA: TGCGCCAGCAGCTTGGCCGGATGGGATAACAATGAGCAGTTCTTC
J: TRBJ2-1; D: TRBD2; V: TRBV7-8; size: few; CDR3: CASSFGGPGLAGSNEQFF; DNA: TGTGCCAGCAGCTTCGGAGGGCCAGGACTAGCGGGGAGCAATGAGCAGTTCTTC
J: TRBJ2-5; D: -; V: TRBV15; size: -; CDR3: CATRRDWTGQETQYF; DNA: TGTGCCACCAGGAGAGACTGGACGGGTCAAGAGACCCAGTACTTC
J: TRBJ2-2; D: -; V: TRBV9; size: -; CDR3: CASSVASGELFF; DNA: TGTGCCAGCAGCGTAGCAAGCGGGGAGCTGTTTTTT
J: TRBJ2-1; D: TRBD2; V: TRBV20-1; size: few; CDR3: CSARLAGGLSRYNEQFF; DNA: TGCAGTGCTCGACTAGCGGGGGGGCTTTCACGATACAATGAGCAGTTCTTC
J: TRBJ2-1; D: -; V: TRBV12-3/TRBV12-4; size: -; CDR3: CASSSWGYSSYNEQFF; DNA: TGTGCCAGCAGTAGCTGGGGGTACAGCTCCTACAATGAGCAGTTCTTC
J: TRBJ2-3; D: TRBD2; V: TRBV20-1; size: few; CDR3: CSARLAGVADTQYF; DNA: TGCAGTGCTAGACTAGCGGGAGTGGCAGATACGCAGTATTTT
J: TRBJ2-3; D: -; V: TRBV6-1; size: -; CDR3: CASSPFWGPSTDTQYF; DNA: TGTGCCAGCAGCCCTTTTTGGGGGCCCTCCACAGATACGCAGTATTTT
J: TRBJ2-2; D: TRBD2; V: TRBV5-1; size: -; CDR3: CASSPWTSGGRVNTGELFF; DNA: TGCGCCAGCAGCCCGTGGACTAGCGGGGGCCGAGTGAACACCGGGGAGCTGTTTTTT
J: TRBJ2-5; D: -; V: TRBV28; size: -; CDR3: CASKNDAEETQYF; DNA: TGTGCCAGCAAAAACGACGCAGAAGAGACCCAGTACTTC
J: TRBJ1-2; D: -; V: TRBV20-1; size: -; CDR3: CSARVDTNYGYTF; DNA: TGCAGTGCCAGAGTCGACACCAACTATGGCTACACCTTC
J: TRBJ1-1; D: -; V: TRBV3-1; size: -; CDR3: CASSRRNTEAFF; DNA: TGTGCCAGCAGCCGGCGGAACACTGAAGCTTTCTTT
J: TRBJ2-5; D: TRBD1; V: TRBV7-8; size: few; CDR3: CASSLLGTGDQETQYF; DNA: TGTGCCAGCAGCTTACTCGGGACAGGGGACCAAGAGACCCAGTACTTC
J: TRBJ2-3; D: TRBD1; V: TRBV6-1; size: -; CDR3: CASSEMGQGADTQYF; DNA: TGTGCCAGCAGTGAAATGGGACAGGGGGCAGATACGCAGTATTTT
J: TRBJ2-5; D: TRBD2; V: TRBV29-1; size: -; CDR3: CSVSLGSGSRETQYF; DNA: TGCAGCGTGTCTTTAGGTAGCGGGAGTAGAGAGACCCAGTACTTC
J: TRBJ2-3; D: -; V: TRBV11-2; size: -; CDR3: CASSSTSLAQYF; DNA: TGTGCCAGCAGCTCGACTAGTCTCGCGCAGTATTTT
J: TRBJ1-1; D: TRBD1; V: TRBV5-6; size: -; CDR3: CASSAPPGQGWVYTEAFF; DNA: TGTGCCAGCAGCGCGCCGCCGGGACAGGGATGGGTTTACACTGAAGCTTTCTTT
J: TRBJ2-5; D: TRBD1; V: TRBV7-9; size: few; CDR3: CASSLRRGQAIQETQYF; DNA: TGTGCCAGCAGCTTGCGTAGGGGACAGGCAATACAAGAGACCCAGTACTTC
J: TRBJ2-7; D: TRBD1; V: TRBV10-3; size: -; CDR3: CAISSTGSSYEQYF; DNA: TGTGCCATCAGTTCGACAGGGTCCTCCTACGAGCAGTACTTC
J: TRBJ2-3; D: -; V: TRBV5-5; size: -; CDR3: CASSPGPAGALTDTQYF; DNA: TGTGCCAGCAGCCCTGGGCCGGCGGGGGCCCTCACAGATACGCAGTATTTT
J: TRBJ2-2; D: -; V: TRBV5-1; size: few; CDR3: CASSPMSPNTGELFF; DNA: TGCGCCAGCAGCCCGATGAGCCCGAACACCGGGGAGCTGTTTTTT
J: TRBJ2-3; D: -; V: TRBV4-1; size: -; CDR3: CASSRSSARVTDTQYF; DNA: TGCGCCAGCAGCCGAAGTAGCGCTAGAGTCACAGATACGCAGTATTTT
J: TRBJ1-6; D: -; V: TRBV20-1; size: few; CDR3: CSARGQIYNSPLHF; DNA: TGCAGTGCTAGAGGTCAGATTTATAATTCACCCCTCCACTTT
J: TRBJ2-7; D: -; V: TRBV27; size: few; CDR3: CASSLLGGYEQYF; DNA: TGTGCCAGCAGTTTATTGGGTGGCTACGAGCAGTACTTC
J: TRBJ2-1; D: TRBD2; V: TRBV29-1; size: -; CDR3: CSALTSGSFIVHNEQFF; DNA: TGCAGCGCACTGACTAGCGGGAGTTTTATTGTTCACAATGAGCAGTTCTTC
J: TRBJ1-6; D: TRBD1; V: TRBV10-2; size: few; CDR3: CASSERTGSNSPLHF; DNA: TGCGCCAGCAGTGAGAGGACAGGTTCTAATTCACCCCTCCACTTT
J: TRBJ1-4; D: -; V: TRBV7-8; size: -; CDR3: CASSFSEGTGKLFF; DNA: TGTGCCAGCAGCTTTTCGGAGGGCACGGGAAAACTGTTTTTT
J: TRBJ2-1; D: TRBD2; V: TRBV20-1; size: -; CDR3: CSARAGTSSNEQFF; DNA: TGCAGTGCTAGGGCGGGGACTAGCTCCAATGAGCAGTTCTTC
J: TRBJ2-3; D: -; V: TRBV5-1; size: few; CDR3: CASRNEAVSTDTQYF; DNA: TGCGCCAGCAGAAATGAGGCAGTTTCGACAGATACGCAGTATTTT
J: TRBJ2-6; D: -; V: TRBV12-3/TRBV12-4; size: few; CDR3: CASSTLMGSGANVLTF; DNA: TGTGCCAGCAGTACCCTTATGGGTTCTGGGGCCAACGTCCTGACTTTC
J: TRBJ2-1; D: -; V: TRBV12-3/TRBV12-4; size: few; CDR3: CASSPQSGSYNEQFF; DNA: TGTGCCAGCAGTCCTCAAAGCGGGTCCTACAATGAGCAGTTCTTC
J: TRBJ1-2; D: TRBD1; V: TRBV28; size: -; CDR3: CASTDGTGTYGYTF; DNA: TGTGCCAGCACGGACGGGACAGGGACCTATGGCTACACCTTC